The 4 T cell receptor beta chains reported below all come from one sample, sequenced in a study of a mutant IDH1 vaccine in newly diagnosed glioma. Stated time point: week 35, safety follow-up. It was 300 ug of mutant IDH1 20-mer peptide that made up each vaccine dose, given with topical imiquimod. TCRdb keeps only in-frame clones here, not all; method: immunoSEQ multiplex PCR. This sample has 68,000 or so clones, with 84% found just once. The antigens of these receptors remain unknown. The specimen was PBMCs, collected from a glioma patient whose treatment included an IDH1 peptide vaccine. Receptors were obtained from a man younger than 30 with glioma.

The chain joins TRBV11-1 to TRBJ1-1, with D possibly being TRBD1 (6 bases). The CDR3 covers 14 residues. Germline V lookup: CDR1 SGHAT, CDR2 FQDESV (reference sequence). The ends were cut back, 1 base at V and 3 bases at J, with 9 bases in the middle. This CDR3 is CASSLGGRDTEAFF. The DNA for the CDR3 is TGTGCCAGCAGCTTAGGGGGGCGAGACACTGAAGCTTTCTTT.

This clone was recorded once. The V gene is TRBV11-2, the J gene TRBJ1-1, with 7 bases matching TRBD1. The V gene end was trimmed by 5 bases and the J gene end by 0 bases; junction bases not matched to a gene: 6. This CDR3 comprises 15 residues. Germline-derived CDR1 and CDR2 are SGHAT and FQNNGV. In DNA form, the CDR3 reads TGTGCCAGCAGCGTCTGGACAGGTCTGAACACTGAAGCTTTCTTT. Protein: CASSVWTGLNTEAFF. The variable domain in full, with the rest retrieved from reference TRBV11-2 and TRBJ1-1, is EAGVAQSPRYKIIEKRQSVAFWCNPISGHATLYWYQQILGQGPKLLIQFQNNGVVDDSQLPKDRFSAERLKGVDSTLKIQPAKLEDSAVYLCASSVWTGLNTEAFFGQGTRLTVV.

A note on this clone: Other DNA sequences within the sample encode an identical CDR3. The rearrangement uses TRBV28 and TRBJ1-5, with D hard to call. Between the trimmed V and J ends, which lost 2 bases and 0 bases, there was a span of 8 bases. Germline lookup yields CDR1 MDHEN and CDR2 SYDVKM. CDR3 length: 15 residues. CDR3 sequence (DNA): TGTGCCAGCAGTTTAGGTGATACTAGCAATCAGCCCCAGCATTTT. This encodes CASSLGDTSNQPQHF.

V is TRBV5-1 and J is TRBJ2-5; possibly TRBD1 for D (6 bases). The V and J ends lost 3 bases and 5 bases respectively, with 17 bases between them. The germline V gene encodes CDR1 SGHRS and CDR2 YFSETQ. The CDR3 runs to 15 residues. For the CDR3, the DNA is TGCGCCAGCAGCTCTGGACAGTTTAGGAGGGAGACCCAGTACTTC. This sequence encodes CASSSGQFRRETQYF.